The 22 T cell receptor beta chains in this list originate from one sample, sequenced in a study of cytomegalovirus exposure and HLA in healthy donors. Here immunoSEQ multiplex PCR was the method, and the copy in TCRdb shows in-frame clones only, minus some. The table lists tens of thousands of clones, over 85% of them singletons. The sample was PBMCs. The receptors were sampled from a woman younger than 30 in good health and CMV-seropositive.

The V gene is TRBV6-4, the J gene TRBJ2-2; TRBD2 agrees at 9 bases. V shed 0 bases, J shed 4 bases, and the junction held 3 bases outside the gene matches. This CDR3 spans 16 amino acids. Germline-derived CDR1 and CDR2 are MRHNA and SNTAGT. CDR3 sequence reads: CASSDSATSGTGELFF. CDR3 in DNA: TGTGCCAGCAGTGACTCGGCGACTAGCGGCACCGGGGAGCTGTTTTTT.

The chain links TRBV29-1 to TRBJ1-5, with D hard to call. V was clipped by 5 bases and J by 1 base, with 15 bases between them. The germline gives CDR1 SQVTM, CDR2 ANQGSEA. The CDR3 runs to 15 residues. In nucleotides, the CDR3 is TGCAGCGTTTTGGAGGGAGGGCTAAGCAATCAGCCCCAGCATTTT. It codes for CSVLEGGLSNQPQHF.

The J gene is TRBJ1-4, the V gene TRBV5-5; D might be TRBD1 (5 bases). The germline V and J ends were trimmed by 0 bases and 8 bases, with 17 bases remaining between them. Germline CDR1 SGHKS, CDR2 YYEKEE (reference sequence). The CDR3 is 16 amino acids. CDR3 nucleotide sequence: TGTGCCAGCAGCTTGGCCCCGGGCAGGGTAGAGGAAAAACTGTTTTTT. Translating gives CASSLAPGRVEEKLFF.

The chain joins TRBV6-5 to TRBJ2-7, with 9 bases that match TRBD1. Germline CDR1 MNHEY, CDR2 SVGAGI. The CDR3 contains 14 residues. With V trimmed by 0 bases and J by 6 bases, 3 bases remained unmatched. CDR3 DNA: TGTGCCAGCAGTTACTCCACAGGGGGCGGCGAGCAGTACTTC. Its protein product is CASSYSTGGGEQYF.

This clone has a handful of counts. V and J are TRBV15 and TRBJ2-3; possible D gene TRBD1, 6 bases. The V and J ends lost 2 bases and 6 bases respectively, with 6 bases between them. The CDR3 has 12 amino acids. Per the germline V gene, CDR1 is LNHNV and CDR2 is YYDKDF (reference sequence). The CDR3 loop reads CATSRQGDTQYF. The CDR3 DNA reads TGTGCCACCAGCAGACAGGGGGATACGCAGTATTTT.

V and J are TRBV4-1 and TRBJ2-1, with TRBD2 matching 12 bases. The CDR3 covers 15 residues. Germline V gene sequence: CDR1 MGHRA, CDR2 YSYEKL. V trimming: 4 bases; J trimming: 8 bases; junction bases outside the gene matches: 6. CDR3 coding DNA: TGCGCCAGCAGCCCCTCTAGCGGGGGGGCGTATGAGCAGTTCTTC. Residues: CASSPSSGGAYEQFF.

V gene TRBV4-1 combines with J gene TRBJ1-1; 7 positions agree with TRBD1. V dropped 3 bases and J dropped 3; count of bases not matched to a gene: 7. Looked up from germline, CDR1 is MGHRA and CDR2 is YSYEKL. This CDR3 is built from 15 residues. The CDR3 sequence: CASSQTGFPYTEAFF. The CDR3 bases are TGCGCCAGCAGCCAGACAGGGTTTCCATACACTGAAGCTTTCTTT.

CDR3 amino acids: CASSEDTRTDTQYF. Written as DNA, the CDR3 is TGTGCCAGCAGTGAAGACACACGCACAGATACGCAGTATTTT. The V and J genes are TRBV2 and TRBJ2-3; the D is unclear. CDR1 and CDR2 from the germline V gene are SNHLY and FYNNEI. Trimming pared 1 base from V and 1 base from J, leaving 6 bases between. CDR3 size: 14 residues.

In this sample, this clone turned up a few times. The chain employs TRBV6-1 and TRBJ1-4; 7 nucleotides agree with TRBD1. The CDR3 is 15 residues long. V was pared by 0 bases and J by 8 bases, with 6 bases of the junction left unmatched. The germline CDR1 and CDR2 sequences are MNHNS and SASEGT. CDR3 in amino acids: CASSEALTGIEKLFF. CDR3 bases: TGTGCCAGCAGTGAAGCGTTGACAGGGATCGAAAAACTGTTTTTT.

The V and J genes are TRBV7-9 and TRBJ2-2, with a weak D call TRBD2 (5 bases). This CDR3 has 16 amino acids. Trimming cost V 4 bases and J 4 bases, with 16 bases left between them. The germline gives CDR1 SEHNR, CDR2 FQNEAQ (reference sequence). The CDR3 coding sequence is TGTGCCAGCAGCTACCCCTGGGAGACTACCACCGGGGAGCTGTTTTTT. Protein product: CASSYPWETTTGELFF. The full variable domain, with the rest looked up from reference TRBV7-9 and TRBJ2-2, is DTGVSQNPRHKITKRGQNVTFRCDPISEHNRLYWYRQTLGQGPEFLTYFQNEAQLEKSRLLSDRFSAERPKGSFSTLEIQRTEQGDSAMYLCASSYPWETTTGELFFGEGSRLTVL.

The J gene is TRBJ2-1, the V gene TRBV7-2; 10 bases line up with TRBD2. Germline V gene data show CDR1 as SGHTA and CDR2 as FQGNSA. V lost 4 bases to trimming and J lost 5 bases; unmatched junction nucleotides: 5. The CDR3 contains 15 residues. The CDR3 sequence is CASSYASGGNNEQFF. The CDR3 DNA reads TGTGCCAGCAGCTACGCTAGCGGGGGAAACAATGAGCAGTTCTTC.

The genes are TRBV18 and TRBJ1-2; D not resolved. The V gene's germline CDR1 is KGHSH and CDR2 LQKENI. The V gene lost 0 bases and the J gene lost 4 bases, with 12 bases spanning the gap. CDR3 size: 15 residues. CDR3 bases: TGTGCCAGCTCACCACCCGGCATCAGGTCCTATGGCTACACCTTC. This codes for CASSPPGIRSYGYTF.

V is TRBV30 and J is TRBJ2-7; TRBD1 agrees at 8 bases. Germline V gives CDR1 GTSNPN, CDR2 SVGIG (reference sequence). The CDR3 runs 15 residues. The trim removed 2 bases at V and 1 base at J, leaving 7 bases unmatched. CDR3: CAWSYDRGRSYEQYF. CDR3 sequence (DNA): TGTGCCTGGAGTTATGACAGGGGTAGGTCCTACGAGCAGTACTTC.

This chain connects TRBV2 to TRBJ1-2, with D maybe TRBD1 (6 bases). V was pared by 3 bases and J by 8 bases, with 16 bases between. This CDR3 spans 14 amino acids. The germline V gene encodes CDR1 SNHLY and CDR2 FYNNEI. CDR3 sequence reads: CASSDRQVLGGYTF. CDR3 sequence (DNA): TGTGCCAGCAGTGATCGACAGGTTTTGGGGGGCTACACCTTC.

The chain combines TRBV5-6 with TRBJ1-1; TRBD1 matches at 7 bases. The V segment lost 1 base and the J segment 0 bases; nucleotides outside the gene matches: 6. The CDR3 runs 16 residues. Germline V gene lookup returns CDR1 SGHDT and CDR2 YYEEEE. The CDR3 reads CASSLKVGTVNTEAFF. The CDR3 region has the DNA TGTGCCAGCAGCTTGAAAGTAGGGACAGTGAACACTGAAGCTTTCTTT.

The rearrangement joins TRBV4-2 to TRBJ2-6; D is undetermined. Per germline, CDR1 LGHNA and CDR2 YNFKEQ. The CDR3 is 16 residues long. The V gene lost 1 base and the J gene lost 0 bases, with 7 bases spanning the gap. The CDR3 sequence: CASSQGGNSGANVLTF. Written as DNA, the CDR3 is TGTGCCAGCAGCCAAGGCGGTAACTCTGGGGCCAACGTCCTGACTTTC.

The V and J genes are TRBV7-8 and TRBJ2-5, with 7 bases fitting TRBD1. CDR1 and CDR2 from the germline V gene are SGHVS and FQNEAQ. V gave up 5 bases and J gave up 1 base; unmatched junction bases: 7. This CDR3 has 15 amino acids. The CDR3 nucleotides read TGTGCCAGCAGCAACCCGGGACAGCTCCAAGAGACCCAGTACTTC. It yields the protein CASSNPGQLQETQYF.

The chain links TRBV11-2 to TRBJ2-1; 14 nucleotides match TRBD2. The V gene end was trimmed by 5 bases and the J gene end by 7 bases; junction bases not matched to a gene: 10. The CDR3 covers 17 residues. CDR1 and CDR2 from the germline V gene are SGHAT and FQNNGV. CDR3 bases: TGTGCCAGCAGCGAGCCGACTAGCGGGAGGGCGGGAAATGAGCAGTTCTTC. Translated, it gives CASSEPTSGRAGNEQFF.

The chain couples TRBV4-1 to TRBJ2-7, with 11 bases identical to TRBD2. Germline V lookup: CDR1 MGHRA, CDR2 YSYEKL. Germline trimming cut 0 bases from V and 4 bases from J; bases unmatched to any gene: 8. CDR3 length: 17 residues. This CDR3 reads CASSQERLAGGWYEQYF. For the CDR3, the DNA is TGCGCCAGCAGCCAAGAACGGTTAGCGGGGGGGTGGTACGAGCAGTACTTC.

The chain is built from TRBV29-1 and TRBJ1-4; maybe TRBD1 (6 bases). V was clipped by 8 bases and J by 8 bases, with 18 bases between them. Germline V gene lookup returns CDR1 SQVTM and CDR2 ANQGSEA. The CDR3 runs to 13 residues. The CDR3 loop reads CSPRGGRGEKLFF. The CDR3 coding sequence is TGCAGCCCCCGGGGGGGGCGCGGGGAAAAACTGTTTTTT.

The V and J genes are TRBV2 and TRBJ1-2; D is unclear. The V end lost 8 bases, the J end lost 4 bases, and 11 bases lay between the germline ends. CDR1 is SNHLY and CDR2 is FYNNEI in the germline V gene. CDR3 length: 12 amino acids. Here the CDR3 DNA reads TGTGCCAGCTCTGCGGCGGGCTATGGCTACACCTTC. Translated: CASSAAGYGYTF.

The chain links TRBV7-8 to TRBJ2-5; 7 bases agree with TRBD2. This CDR3 is 14 amino acids long. After removal of 3 bases from V and 0 bases from J, the junction contained 1 base not matched to a gene. The V gene's germline CDR1 is SGHVS and CDR2 FQNEAQ. In nucleotides, the CDR3 is TGTGCCAGCAGCTTGGGGGGGTACCAAGAGACCCAGTACTTC. This codes for CASSLGGYQETQYF.